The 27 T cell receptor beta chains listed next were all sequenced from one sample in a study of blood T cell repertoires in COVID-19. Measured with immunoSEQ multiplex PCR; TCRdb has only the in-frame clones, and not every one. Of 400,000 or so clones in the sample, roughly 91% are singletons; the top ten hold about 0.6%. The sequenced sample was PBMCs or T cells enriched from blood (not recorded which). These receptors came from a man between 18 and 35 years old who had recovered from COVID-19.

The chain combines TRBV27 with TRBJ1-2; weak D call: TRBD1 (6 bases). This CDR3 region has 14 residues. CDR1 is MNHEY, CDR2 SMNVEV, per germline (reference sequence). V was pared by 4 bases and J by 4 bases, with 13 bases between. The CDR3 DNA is TGTGCCAGCAGTTCCAGGGGCAGGGGCTATGGCTACACCTTC. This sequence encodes CASSSRGRGYGYTF.

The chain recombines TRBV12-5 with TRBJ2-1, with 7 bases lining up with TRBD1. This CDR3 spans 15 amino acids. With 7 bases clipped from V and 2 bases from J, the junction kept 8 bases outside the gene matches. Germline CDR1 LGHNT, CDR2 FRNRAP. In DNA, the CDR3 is TGTGCTAGTGCGACCCCCGGGACAGCCTACAATGAGCAGTTCTTC. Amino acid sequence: CASATPGTAYNEQFF.

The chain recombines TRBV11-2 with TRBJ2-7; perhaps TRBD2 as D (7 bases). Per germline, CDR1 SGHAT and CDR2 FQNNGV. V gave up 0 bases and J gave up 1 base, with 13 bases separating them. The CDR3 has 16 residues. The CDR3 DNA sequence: TGTGCCAGCAGCTTAGAGTGGGGGGGCCCTTCCTACGAGCAGTACTTC. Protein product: CASSLEWGGPSYEQYF.

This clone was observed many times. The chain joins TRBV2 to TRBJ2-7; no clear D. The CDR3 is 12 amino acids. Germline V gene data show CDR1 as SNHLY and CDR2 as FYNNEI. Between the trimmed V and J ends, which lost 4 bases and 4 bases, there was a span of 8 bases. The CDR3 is CASSATRYEQYF. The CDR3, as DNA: TGTGCCAGCAGTGCCACAAGATACGAGCAGTACTTC.

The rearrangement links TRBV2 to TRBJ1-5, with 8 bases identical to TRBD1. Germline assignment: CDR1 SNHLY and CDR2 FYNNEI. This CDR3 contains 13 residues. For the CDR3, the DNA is TGTGCTCACAGTCCGGACAGGGATCAGCCCCAGCATTTT. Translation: CAHSPDRDQPQHF.

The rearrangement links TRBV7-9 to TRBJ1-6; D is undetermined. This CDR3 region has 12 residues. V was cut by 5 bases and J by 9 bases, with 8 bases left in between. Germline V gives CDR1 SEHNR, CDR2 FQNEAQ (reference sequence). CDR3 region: CASSRGSSPLHF. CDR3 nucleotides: TGTGCCAGCAGCCGGGGTTCTTCACCCCTCCACTTT.

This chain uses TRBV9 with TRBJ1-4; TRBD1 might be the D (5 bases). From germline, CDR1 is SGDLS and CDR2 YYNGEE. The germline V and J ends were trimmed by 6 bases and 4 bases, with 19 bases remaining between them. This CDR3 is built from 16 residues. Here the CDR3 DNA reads TGTGCCAGCAACGTCTTGGGAGGGGCTGATAATGAAAAACTGTTTTTT. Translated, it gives CASNVLGGADNEKLFF.

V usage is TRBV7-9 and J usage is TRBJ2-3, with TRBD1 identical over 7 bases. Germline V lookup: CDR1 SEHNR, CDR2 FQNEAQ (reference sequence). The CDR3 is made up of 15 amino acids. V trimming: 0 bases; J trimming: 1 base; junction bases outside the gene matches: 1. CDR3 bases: TGTGCCAGCAGCTTAGCGGGGACAGGCACAGATACGCAGTATTTT. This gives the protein CASSLAGTGTDTQYF.

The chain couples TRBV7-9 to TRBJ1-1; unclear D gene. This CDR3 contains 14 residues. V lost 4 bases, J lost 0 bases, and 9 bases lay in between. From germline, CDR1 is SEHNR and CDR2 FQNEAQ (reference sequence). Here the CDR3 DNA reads TGTGCCAGCAGCTCACTTCGAGTGAACACTGAAGCTTTCTTT. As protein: CASSSLRVNTEAFF.

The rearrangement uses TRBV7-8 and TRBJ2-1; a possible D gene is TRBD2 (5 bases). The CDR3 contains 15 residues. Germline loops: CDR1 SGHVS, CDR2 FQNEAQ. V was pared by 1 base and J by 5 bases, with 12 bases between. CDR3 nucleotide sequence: TGTGCCAGCAGCTTAGTCAGGCGGGCGCACAATGAGCAGTTCTTC. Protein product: CASSLVRRAHNEQFF.

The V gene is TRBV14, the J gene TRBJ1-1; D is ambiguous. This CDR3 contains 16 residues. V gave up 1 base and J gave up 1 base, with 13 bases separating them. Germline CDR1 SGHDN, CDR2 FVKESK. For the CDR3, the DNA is TGTGCCAGCAGCCAAGCTGGTGCGGCCACGAACACTGAAGCTTTCTTT. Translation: CASSQAGAATNTEAFF.

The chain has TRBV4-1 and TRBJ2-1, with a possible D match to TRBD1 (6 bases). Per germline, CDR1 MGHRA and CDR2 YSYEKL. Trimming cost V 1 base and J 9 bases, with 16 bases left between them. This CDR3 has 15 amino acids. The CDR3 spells CASSQAGASNAEQFF. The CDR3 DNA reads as TGCGCCAGCAGCCAAGCAGGGGCTAGTAACGCTGAGCAGTTCTTC.

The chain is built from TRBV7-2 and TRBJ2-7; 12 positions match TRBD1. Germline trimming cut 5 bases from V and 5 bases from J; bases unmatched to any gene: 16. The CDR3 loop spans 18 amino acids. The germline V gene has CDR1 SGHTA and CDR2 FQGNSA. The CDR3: CASSLLLVSGQGADEQYF. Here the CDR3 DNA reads TGTGCCAGCAGCCTCCTTCTAGTGTCGGGACAGGGGGCGGACGAGCAGTACTTC.

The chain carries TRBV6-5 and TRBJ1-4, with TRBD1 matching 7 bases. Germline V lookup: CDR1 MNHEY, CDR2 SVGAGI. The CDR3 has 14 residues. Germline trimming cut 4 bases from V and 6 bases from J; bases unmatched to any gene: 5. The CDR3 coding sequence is TGTGCCAGCAGTTCGACAGGGAATGATGAAAAACTGTTTTTT. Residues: CASSSTGNDEKLFF.

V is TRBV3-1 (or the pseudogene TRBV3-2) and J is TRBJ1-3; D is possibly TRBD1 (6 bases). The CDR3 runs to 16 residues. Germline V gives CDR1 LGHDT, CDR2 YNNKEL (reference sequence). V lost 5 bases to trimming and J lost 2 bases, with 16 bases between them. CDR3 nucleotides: TGTGCCAGCAGCGAAACGCAGACAGGACCTGGAAACACCATATATTTT. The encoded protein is CASSETQTGPGNTIYF.

The CDR3 reads CASSQFTISGYTF. The DNA for the CDR3 is TGTGCCAGCAGCCAATTTACAATTTCTGGCTACACCTTC. V gene TRBV7-9 combines with J gene TRBJ1-2, with D uncertain. CDR3 length: 13 residues. Trimming pared 5 bases from V and 7 bases from J, leaving 14 bases between. Germline V gives CDR1 SEHNR, CDR2 FQNEAQ (reference sequence).

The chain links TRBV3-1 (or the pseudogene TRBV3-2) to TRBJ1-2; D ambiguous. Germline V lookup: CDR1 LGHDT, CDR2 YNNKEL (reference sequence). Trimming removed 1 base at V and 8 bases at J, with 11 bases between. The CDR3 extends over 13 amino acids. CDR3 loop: CASSQATPRGYTF. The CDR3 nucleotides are TGTGCCAGCAGCCAAGCGACACCCAGAGGCTACACCTTC.

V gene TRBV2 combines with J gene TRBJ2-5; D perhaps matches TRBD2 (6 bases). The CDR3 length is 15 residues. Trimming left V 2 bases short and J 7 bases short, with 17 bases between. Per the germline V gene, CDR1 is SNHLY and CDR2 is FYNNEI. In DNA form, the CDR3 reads TGTGCCAGCAGTGAACACAGCGGAGGGAAGGGGACCCAGTACTTC. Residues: CASSEHSGGKGTQYF.

As DNA, the CDR3 is TGCGCCAGCAGCTCGACAGGGGGCGCATCCGGGGAGCTGTTTTTT. Protein sequence: CASSSTGGASGELFF. V and J are TRBV5-1 and TRBJ2-2; 10 bases align to TRBD1. The J segment lost 6 bases and the V segment lost 3 bases, leaving 5 bases of the junction unmatched. Germline CDR1 and CDR2: SGHRS and YFSETQ. The CDR3 length is 15 residues.

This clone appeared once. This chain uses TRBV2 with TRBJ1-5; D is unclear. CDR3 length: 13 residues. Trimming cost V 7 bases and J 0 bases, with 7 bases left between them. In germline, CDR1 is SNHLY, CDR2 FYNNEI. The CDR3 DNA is TGTGCCAGCACGGTTCTTAGCAATCAGCCCCAGCATTTT. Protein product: CASTVLSNQPQHF. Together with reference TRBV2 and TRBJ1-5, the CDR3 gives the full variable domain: EPEVTQTPSHQVTQMGQEVILRCVPISNHLYFYWYRQILGQKVEFLVSFYNNEISEKSEIFDDQFSVERPDGSNFTLKIRSTKLEDSAMYFCASTVLSNQPQHFGDGTRLSIL.

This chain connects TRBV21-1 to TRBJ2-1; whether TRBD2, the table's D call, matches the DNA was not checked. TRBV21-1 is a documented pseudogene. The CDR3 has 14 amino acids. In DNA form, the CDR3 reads TGTGCCAGCCCCGGACTAGCGCTCCACAATGAGCAGTTCTTC. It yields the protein CASPGLALHNEQFF.

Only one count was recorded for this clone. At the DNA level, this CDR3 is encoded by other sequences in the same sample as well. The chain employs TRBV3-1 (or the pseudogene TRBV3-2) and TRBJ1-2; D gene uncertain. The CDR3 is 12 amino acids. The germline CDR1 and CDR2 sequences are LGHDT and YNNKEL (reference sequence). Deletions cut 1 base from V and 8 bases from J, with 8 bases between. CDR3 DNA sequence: TGTGCCAGCAGCCAAGGAGGCGGAGGCTACACCTTC. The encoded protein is CASSQGGGGYTF.

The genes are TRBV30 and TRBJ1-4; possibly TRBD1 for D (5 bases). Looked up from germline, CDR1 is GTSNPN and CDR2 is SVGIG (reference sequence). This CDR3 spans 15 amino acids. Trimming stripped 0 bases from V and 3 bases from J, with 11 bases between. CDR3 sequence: CAWSVRGHPNEKLFF. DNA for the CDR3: TGTGCCTGGAGTGTACGAGGACATCCTAATGAAAAACTGTTTTTT.

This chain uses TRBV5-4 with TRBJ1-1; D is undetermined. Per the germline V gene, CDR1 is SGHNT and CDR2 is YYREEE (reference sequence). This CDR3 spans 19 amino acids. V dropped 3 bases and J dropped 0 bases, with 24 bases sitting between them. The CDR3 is CASSSLRTNSRNMNTEAFF. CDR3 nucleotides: TGTGCCAGCAGCTCCTTGAGGACTAATTCCAGAAATATGAACACTGAAGCTTTCTTT.

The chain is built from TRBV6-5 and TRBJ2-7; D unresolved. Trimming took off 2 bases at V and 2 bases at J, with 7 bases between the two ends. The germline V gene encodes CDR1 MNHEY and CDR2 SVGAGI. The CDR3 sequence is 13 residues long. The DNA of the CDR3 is TGTGCCAGCAGTTACGCGCAGGCCTACGAGCAGTACTTC. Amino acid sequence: CASSYAQAYEQYF.

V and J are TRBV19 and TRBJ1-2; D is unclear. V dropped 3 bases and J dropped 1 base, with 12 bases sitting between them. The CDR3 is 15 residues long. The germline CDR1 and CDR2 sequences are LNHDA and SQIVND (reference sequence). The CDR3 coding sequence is TGTGCCAGTAGTATTCTTGCGGGGAGTAACTATGGCTACACCTTC. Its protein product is CASSILAGSNYGYTF.

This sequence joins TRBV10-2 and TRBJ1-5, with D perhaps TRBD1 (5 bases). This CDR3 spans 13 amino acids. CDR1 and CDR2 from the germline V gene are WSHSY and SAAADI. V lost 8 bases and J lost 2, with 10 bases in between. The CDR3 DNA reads TGCGCCAGCCGGGTGACAGGCAATCAGCCCCAGCATTTT. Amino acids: CASRVTGNQPQHF.